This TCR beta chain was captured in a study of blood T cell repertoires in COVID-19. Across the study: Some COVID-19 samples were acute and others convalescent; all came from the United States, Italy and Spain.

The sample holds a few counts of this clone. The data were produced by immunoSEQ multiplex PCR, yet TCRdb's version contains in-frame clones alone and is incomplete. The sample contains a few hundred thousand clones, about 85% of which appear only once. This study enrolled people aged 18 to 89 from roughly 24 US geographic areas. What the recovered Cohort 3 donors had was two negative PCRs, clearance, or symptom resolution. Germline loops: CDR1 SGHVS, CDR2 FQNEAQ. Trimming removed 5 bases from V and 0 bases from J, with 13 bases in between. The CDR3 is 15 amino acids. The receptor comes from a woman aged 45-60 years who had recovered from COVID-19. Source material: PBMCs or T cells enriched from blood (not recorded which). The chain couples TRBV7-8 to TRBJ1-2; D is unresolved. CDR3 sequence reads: CASSPRSPSNYGYTF. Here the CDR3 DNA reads TGTGCCAGCAGCCCCCGGTCGCCTTCTAACTATGGCTACACCTTC.